The 7 T cell receptor beta chains below were found in one sample sequenced in a study of CD8+ T cells in alopecia areata. TCR sequencing used cDNA made by reverse transcription of extracted RNA. The assay was immunoSEQ multiplex PCR, and TCRdb's table has in-frame clones only and misses some. The sample has approximately 150,000 clones, 51% seen once; the top ten hold approximately 1%. Source: CD4+ T cells sorted from blood, taken at week 0. Receptors were obtained from a human donor with alopecia areata.

This chain joins TRBV7-3 and TRBJ2-5; D is undetermined. Germline CDR1 SGHTA, CDR2 FQGTGA. The V end lost 0 bases, the J end lost 2 bases, and 7 bases lay between the germline ends. The CDR3 runs 14 residues. CDR3 sequence: CASSLTGRQETQYF. In DNA form, the CDR3 reads TGTGCCAGCAGCTTAACCGGACGGCAAGAGACCCAGTACTTC.

The chain joins TRBV7-3 to TRBJ1-1; D uncertain. Germline lookup yields CDR1 SGHTA and CDR2 FQGTGA. CDR3 length: 13 residues. Trimming removed 4 bases at V and 5 bases at J, with 11 bases between. The CDR3: CASSSTLGTEAFF. The CDR3, as DNA: TGTGCCAGCAGCTCCACCTTGGGAACTGAAGCTTTCTTT.

This clone was counted a few times. The rearrangement uses TRBV7-2 and TRBJ1-5, with 8 bases matching TRBD1. V was pared by 8 bases and J by 7 bases, with 1 base of the junction left unmatched. CDR1 and CDR2 from the germline V gene are SGHTA and FQGNSA. The CDR3 covers 11 residues. CDR3 coding DNA: TGTGCCAGCGGACAGGGCCAGCCCCAGCATTTT. Protein product: CASGQGQPQHF.

V is TRBV23-1 and J is TRBJ1-3; D may be TRBD1 (5 bases). Being an ORF, TRBV23-1 has a function that is uncertain. The CDR3 consists of 16 residues. V was pared by 0 bases and J by 2 bases, with 11 bases between. The DNA of the CDR3 is TGCGCCAGCAGTCAATCAGCGGGGGTCGCTGGAAACACCATATATTTT. Amino acids: CASSQSAGVAGNTIYF.

The genes are TRBV2 and TRBJ2-1, with 7 bases identical to TRBD2. This CDR3 spans 12 amino acids. J lost 7 bases, V lost 3 bases, and 0 bases had no gene match. Germline CDR1 reads SNHLY; CDR2 reads FYNNEI. The CDR3 nucleotides are TGTGCCAGCAGTGAGCGGGGGAATGAGCAGTTCTTC. It yields the protein CASSERGNEQFF.

The chain employs TRBV6-1 and TRBJ1-5; D is undetermined. V lost 7 bases to trimming and J lost 7 bases, with 14 bases between them. Germline CDR1 reads MNHNS; CDR2 reads SASEGT. The CDR3 has 13 residues. CDR3: CASIRLPGQPQHF. Here the CDR3 DNA reads TGTGCCAGCATCCGACTGCCGGGGCAGCCCCAGCATTTT.

The CDR3 protein is CASSSRWREYF. The CDR3 DNA follows: TGTGCCAGCAGTAGCCGGTGGCGCGAGTACTTC. The gene calls are TRBV6-5 and TRBJ2-5; D gene uncertain. V lost 5 bases to trimming and J lost 12 bases, with 13 bases between them. The germline CDR1 and CDR2 sequences are MNHEY and SVGAGI. The CDR3 length is 11 residues.